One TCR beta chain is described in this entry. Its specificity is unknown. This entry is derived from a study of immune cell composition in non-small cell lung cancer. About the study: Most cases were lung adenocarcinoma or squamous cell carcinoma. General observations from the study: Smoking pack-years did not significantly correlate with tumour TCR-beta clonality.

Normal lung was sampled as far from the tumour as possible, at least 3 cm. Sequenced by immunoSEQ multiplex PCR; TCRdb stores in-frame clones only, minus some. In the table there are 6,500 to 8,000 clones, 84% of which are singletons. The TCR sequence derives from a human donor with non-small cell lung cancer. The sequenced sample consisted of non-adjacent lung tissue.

CDR3 loop: CATSLDRGRDEQYF. Here the CDR3 DNA reads TGTGCCACCAGTTTGGACAGGGGGAGAGACGAGCAGTACTTC. The rearrangement links TRBV15 to TRBJ2-7; 10 positions match TRBD1. Germline CDR1 reads LNHNV; CDR2 reads YYDKDF (reference sequence). CDR3 size: 14 residues. After removal of 6 bases from V and 5 bases from J, the junction contained 7 bases not matched to a gene.